The 25 T cell receptor beta chains in this list originate from one sample, sequenced in a study of cytomegalovirus exposure and HLA in healthy donors. PCR amplification relied on 60 Vbeta primers (plus 13 Jbeta primers). The table came from immunoSEQ multiplex PCR; TCRdb's copy has only in-frame clones and leaves some out. Among 150,000 to 200,000 clones, 60% to 80% were seen once, and the ten largest hold about 1.3%. The sample was PBMCs. The receptor source for this set is a young woman in good health and CMV-seronegative.

This chain links TRBV7-8 with TRBJ2-7; possible D gene TRBD2, 6 bases. Germline assignment: CDR1 SGHVS and CDR2 FQNEAQ. The CDR3 is 17 amino acids. The V and J ends lost 5 bases and 1 base respectively, with 21 bases between them. The CDR3 DNA is TGTGCCAGCAGCCCCGGGGGTGGGCGGGGAGCTTCCTACGAGCAGTACTTC. Protein sequence: CASSPGGGRGASYEQYF. Full variable domain (rest looked up from reference TRBV7-8 and TRBJ2-7): GAGVSQSPRYKVAKRGQDVALRCDPISGHVSLFWYQQALGQGPEFLTYFQNEAQLDKSGLPSDRFFAERPEGSVSTLKIQRTQQEDSAVYLCASSPGGGRGASYEQYFGPGTRLTVT.

This clone was seen only a few times. This sequence joins TRBV7-6 and TRBJ2-3, with 7 bases identical to TRBD2. In germline, CDR1 is SGHVS, CDR2 FNYEAQ. Trimming took 2 bases from V and 2 from J; bases not matched to a gene: 4. This CDR3 has 15 residues. The DNA for the CDR3 is TGTGCCAGCAGCTTATTCAGCGGGGTCACAGATACGCAGTATTTT. Its protein product is CASSLFSGVTDTQYF.

The chain employs TRBV4-1 and TRBJ2-3; D uncertain. The CDR3 is 14 amino acids. V shed 1 base and J shed 1 base, with 6 bases lying between them. Germline assignment: CDR1 MGHRA and CDR2 YSYEKL. The CDR3 sequence: CASSQASRTDTQYF. DNA of the CDR3: TGCGCCAGCAGCCAAGCCTCCCGCACAGATACGCAGTATTTT.

The rearrangement links TRBV5-8 to TRBJ2-1; 9 nucleotides align to TRBD1. Trimming cost V 5 bases and J 5 bases; bases outside gene matches: 17. CDR1 and CDR2 from the germline V gene are SGHTS and YDEGEE. The CDR3 is made up of 18 amino acids. The CDR3 DNA follows: TGTGCCAGCAGGCCAATTCGTCCTGGGACAGGGCGCCACAATGAGCAGTTCTTC. Translated: CASRPIRPGTGRHNEQFF.

The chain recombines TRBV5-1 with TRBJ2-7; 11 nucleotides agree with TRBD2. Germline CDR1 reads SGHRS; CDR2 reads YFSETQ. This CDR3 has 17 residues. The V and J ends lost 0 bases and 4 bases, in that order; junction bases with no gene match: 9. The CDR3 is CASSLGFLAGGFYEQYF. The CDR3 bases are TGCGCCAGCAGCTTGGGATTTCTAGCGGGGGGATTTTACGAGCAGTACTTC.

The chain carries TRBV2 and TRBJ2-3, with 8 bases lining up with TRBD2. Germline CDR1 reads SNHLY; CDR2 reads FYNNEI. The CDR3 runs to 16 residues. The trim removed 4 bases at V and 5 bases at J, leaving 11 bases unmatched. The CDR3 sequence: CASSVSGLAGGDTQYF. Written as DNA, the CDR3 is TGTGCCAGCAGTGTCTCCGGACTAGCAGGAGGAGATACGCAGTATTTT.

This clone has just a few counts. V and J are TRBV11-2 and TRBJ2-1, with D maybe TRBD1 (6 bases). V lost 4 bases and J lost 8, with 15 bases in between. Per germline, CDR1 SGHAT and CDR2 FQNNGV. The CDR3 runs to 14 residues. CDR3 sequence reads: CASSSIPGADEQFF. In DNA form, the CDR3 reads TGTGCCAGCAGCTCAATCCCAGGGGCGGATGAGCAGTTCTTC. Full variable domain (missing parts from reference TRBV11-2 and TRBJ2-1): EAGVAQSPRYKIIEKRQSVAFWCNPISGHATLYWYQQILGQGPKLLIQFQNNGVVDDSQLPKDRFSAERLKGVDSTLKIQPAKLEDSAVYLCASSSIPGADEQFFGPGTRLTVL.

The chain is built from TRBV25-1 and TRBJ1-1; unclear D gene. Germline V CDR1 and CDR2: MGHDK, SYGVNS. The CDR3 is 15 amino acids. V gave up 2 bases and J gave up 2 bases, with 12 bases separating them. The chain's CDR3 is CASSETGRVNTEAFF. As DNA, the CDR3 is TGTGCCAGCAGTGAAACGGGAAGGGTAAACACTGAAGCTTTCTTT.

A remark on this clone: The same CDR3 also results from other DNA sequences found in this sample. This chain joins TRBV6-4 and TRBJ2-2, with 7 positions matching TRBD1. This CDR3 spans 16 amino acids. The germline gives CDR1 MRHNA, CDR2 SNTAGT. V trimming: 3 bases; J trimming: 1 base; junction bases outside the gene matches: 5. The CDR3: CASSERTGVNTGELFF. The CDR3 bases are TGTGCCAGCAGTGAGAGGACAGGCGTGAACACCGGGGAGCTGTTTTTT.

CDR3 in amino acids: CASSEGQGVSEQFF. The CDR3 DNA follows: TGTGCCAGCAGCGAGGGACAGGGGGTTAGTGAGCAGTTCTTC. The chain has TRBV2 and TRBJ2-1, with 11 bases matching TRBD1. CDR3 length: 14 amino acids. The germline gives CDR1 SNHLY, CDR2 FYNNEI. Trimming cost V 6 bases and J 9 bases; bases outside gene matches: 7.

This chain uses TRBV5-4 with TRBJ1-5, with TRBD1 as a possible D gene (6 bases). The CDR3 sequence is 14 residues long. CDR1 is SGHNT and CDR2 is YYREEE in the germline V gene (reference sequence). Trimming cost V 5 bases and J 1 base, with 10 bases left between them. DNA for the CDR3: TGTGCCAGCAGTGCCGGGACAAGCAATCAGCCCCAGCATTTT. It yields the protein CASSAGTSNQPQHF.

J is TRBJ2-5 and V is TRBV5-4; 7 nucleotides match TRBD2. Losses at the gene ends were 0 bases for V and 4 bases for J; bases not matched to a gene: 9. Germline CDR1 SGHNT, CDR2 YYREEE (reference sequence). The CDR3 loop spans 16 amino acids. The CDR3 sequence is CASSLGVVGGGETQYF. As DNA, the CDR3 is TGTGCCAGCAGCTTGGGGGTTGTGGGGGGGGGAGAGACCCAGTACTTC. Using reference TRBV5-4 and TRBJ2-5 for the parts outside the CDR3, the full variable domain is ETGVTQSPTHLIKTRGQQVTLRCSSQSGHNTVSWYQQALGQGPQFIFQYYREEENGRGNFPPRFSGLQFPNYSSELNVNALELDDSALYLCASSLGVVGGGETQYFGPGTRLLVL.

V is TRBV7-9 and J is TRBJ1-1; 12 bases align to TRBD1. Germline CDR1 and CDR2: SEHNR and FQNEAQ (reference sequence). The junction had 5 bases not matched to a gene; V was cut back by 3 bases and J by 3 bases. The CDR3 length is 16 residues. CDR3: CASSLGQGASDTEAFF. In DNA form, the CDR3 reads TGTGCCAGCAGCTTGGGACAGGGGGCTTCTGACACTGAAGCTTTCTTT.

V gene TRBV7-9 combines with J gene TRBJ2-2; 9 nucleotides align to TRBD2. Losses at the gene ends were 8 bases for V and 4 bases for J; bases not matched to a gene: 5. The CDR3 is 14 amino acids. Germline V gene data show CDR1 as SEHNR and CDR2 as FQNEAQ (reference sequence). The CDR3: CASRDSGGTGELFF. CDR3 nucleotides: TGTGCCAGCCGGGATAGCGGGGGCACCGGGGAGCTGTTTTTT.

The rearrangement uses TRBV27 and TRBJ1-1; D not resolved. In germline, CDR1 is MNHEY, CDR2 SMNVEV (reference sequence). V lost 6 bases and J 1 base, leaving 12 bases between the germline ends. The CDR3 covers 14 residues. The CDR3 sequence is CASRMKGGNTEAFF. Here the CDR3 DNA reads TGTGCCAGCAGGATGAAGGGAGGGAACACTGAAGCTTTCTTT.

The rearrangement links TRBV6-1 to TRBJ1-1, with 8 bases fitting TRBD1. Looked up from germline, CDR1 is MNHNS and CDR2 is SASEGT. After removal of 4 bases from V and 5 bases from J, the junction contained 6 bases not matched to a gene. The CDR3 spans 14 residues. CDR3 sequence reads: CASSARTGSTEAFF. CDR3 DNA sequence: TGTGCCAGCAGTGCCAGGACAGGGAGTACTGAAGCTTTCTTT.

This clone came up once. The chain is built from TRBV5-8 and TRBJ1-1, with 7 positions matching TRBD1. J lost 4 bases, V lost 4 bases, and 7 bases had no gene match. The CDR3 is 14 residues long. Germline V gives CDR1 SGHTS, CDR2 YDEGEE. The CDR3 is CASSARGLGTEAFF. CDR3 sequence (DNA): TGTGCCAGCAGCGCCAGGGGGTTAGGCACTGAAGCTTTCTTT.

This sequence joins TRBV6-6 and TRBJ1-4; 8 nucleotides align to TRBD1. The junction had 6 bases not matched to a gene; V was cut back by 1 base and J by 8 bases. CDR1 is MNHNY, CDR2 SVGAGI, per germline (reference sequence). The length of the CDR3 is 15 residues. This CDR3 is CASSYLQGGEEKLFF. The CDR3, as DNA: TGTGCCAGCAGTTACTTACAGGGGGGTGAAGAAAAACTGTTTTTT.

This clone was seen just once. The chain carries TRBV10-3 and TRBJ2-2, with D tentatively TRBD2 (6 bases). The CDR3 is made up of 19 amino acids. CDR1 is ENHRY and CDR2 is SYGVKD in the germline V gene. V was pared by 0 bases and J by 0 bases, with 17 bases between. DNA of the CDR3: TGTGCCATCAGTGAGTCGAAGGACTACACTCTTACGAACACCGGGGAGCTGTTTTTT. The encoded protein is CAISESKDYTLTNTGELFF.

The chain combines TRBV6-6 with TRBJ1-1, with D possibly TRBD1 on 6 matching bases. This CDR3 spans 14 amino acids. CDR1 MNHNY and CDR2 SVGAGI come from the germline V gene (reference sequence). V gave up 2 bases and J gave up 4 bases, with 11 bases separating them. The CDR3 is CASSYPGGATEAFF. The CDR3 DNA is TGTGCCAGCAGTTACCCTGGGGGGGCCACTGAAGCTTTCTTT.

This chain links TRBV30 with TRBJ1-5, with D possibly being TRBD1 (5 bases). V shed 0 bases and J shed 4 bases, with 13 bases lying between them. The germline V gene encodes CDR1 GTSNPN and CDR2 SVGIG (reference sequence). CDR3 length: 15 amino acids. CDR3 in DNA: TGTGCCTGGAGTGTCCCCGGGACTCGGAATCAGCCCCAGCATTTT. Translation: CAWSVPGTRNQPQHF.

V is TRBV7-9 and J is TRBJ1-3; D call uncertain. CDR1 is SEHNR, CDR2 FQNEAQ, per germline (reference sequence). V was trimmed by 4 bases and J by 5 bases, leaving 9 bases between them. The CDR3 has 13 amino acids. CDR3 nucleotides: TGTGCCAGCAGCTCCTTAGACAGAAACACCATATATTTT. Its protein is CASSSLDRNTIYF.

The chain has TRBV7-9 and TRBJ2-5; unclear D gene. V was clipped by 0 bases and J by 4 bases, with 6 bases between them. The CDR3 is made up of 13 amino acids. Germline CDR1 reads SEHNR; CDR2 reads FQNEAQ (reference sequence). CDR3 in amino acids: CASSLAPRETQYF. CDR3 sequence (DNA): TGTGCCAGCAGCTTAGCCCCTAGAGAGACCCAGTACTTC.

The V and J genes are TRBV2 and TRBJ1-5; D remains unclear. This CDR3 comprises 16 residues. V lost 3 bases and J 3 bases, leaving 15 bases between the germline ends. The germline V gene encodes CDR1 SNHLY and CDR2 FYNNEI. The CDR3: CASSDLAPSVNQPQHF. In DNA, the CDR3 is TGTGCCAGCAGTGACCTCGCCCCTTCGGTCAATCAGCCCCAGCATTTT.

The V gene is TRBV5-1, the J gene TRBJ2-7; 8 positions match TRBD2. J gave up 5 bases and V 7 bases, and 8 bases lay outside the gene matches. CDR1 is SGHRS, CDR2 YFSETQ, per germline. The CDR3 runs 13 residues. As DNA, the CDR3 is TGCGCCAGCCGAAATAGCGGGATGGACGAGCAGTACTTC. Translating it yields CASRNSGMDEQYF.